The 3 T cell receptor beta chains below were found in one sample sequenced in a study of human T cells and chemical hapten exposure. Time point given: pre-sensitization, week 0. The treatment is: therapeutic diphenylcyclopropenone sensitization with weekly scalp DPC. TCRdb reprocessed the RACE reads with MiXCR, giving one entry per CDR3 protein. Here the sample spans about 68,000 distinct CDR3 sequences, 10% to 11% being singletons. Sample: whole blood, taken in connection with sensitization to the hapten diphenylcyclopropenone (DPC). The receptors here all came from a woman aged 45-60 years with alopecia areata. Some clones in this sample may be carry-over from other donors' samples.

This clonotype occurred a few times. The rearrangement uses TRBV11-2 and TRBJ2-5; D may be TRBD1 (5 bases). Deletions cut 6 bases from V and 6 bases from J, with 17 bases between. CDR1 and CDR2 from the germline V gene are SGHAT and FQNNGV. The CDR3 has 14 amino acids. CDR3 bases: TGTGCCAGCAGTTTACTCCAGGGCAGCAAGACCCAGTACTTC. The encoded protein is CASSLLQGSKTQYF. Supplemented by reference TRBV11-2 and TRBJ2-5, the full variable domain reads EAGVAQSPRYKIIEKRQSVAFWCNPISGHATLYWYQQILGQGPKLLIQFQNNGVVDDSQLPKDRFSAERLKGVDSTLKIQPAKLEDSAVYLCASSLLQGSKTQYFGPGTRLLVL.

The rearrangement uses TRBV7-2 and TRBJ1-5; D might be TRBD1 (6 bases). The length of the CDR3 is 16 residues. V lost 0 bases and J 3 bases, leaving 12 bases between the germline ends. The germline V gene has CDR1 SGHTA and CDR2 FQGNSA. The CDR3, as DNA: TGTGCCAGCAGCTTAGCGGGGGGCGGTAACAATCAGCCCCAGCATTTT. Its translation is CASSLAGGGNNQPQHF.

In this sample, this clonotype turned up many times. DNA for the CDR3: TGTGCCAGCAGCAAACAGACAGGGGTGTACTACAATGAGCAGTTCTTC. This codes for CASSKQTGVYYNEQFF. V gene TRBV7-2 combines with J gene TRBJ2-1; TRBD1 aligns across 8 bases. The CDR3 is 16 residues long. Germline V gives CDR1 SGHTA, CDR2 FQGNSA. V gave up 5 bases and J gave up 3 bases; unmatched junction bases: 9.